This T cell receptor (beta chain) was sequenced during a study of cytomegalovirus exposure and HLA in healthy donors. The CDR3 is 14 amino acids. Germline loops: CDR1 WSHSY, CDR2 SAAADI. Trimming took off 4 bases at V and 5 bases at J, with 11 bases between the two ends. PCR involved 60 Vbeta and 13 Jbeta primers. Generated by immunoSEQ multiplex PCR, the TCRdb table keeps only in-frame clones and is missing some. The listing contains more than 90,000 clones. The TCR sequence derives from a man aged 25-45 years in good health and CMV-seronegative. The J gene is TRBJ1-4, the V gene TRBV10-2, with D hard to call. Specimen: PBMCs. DNA for the CDR3: TGCGCCAGCAGTGCCGGACTGCCGAATGAAAAACTGTTTTTT. The encoded protein is CASSAGLPNEKLFF.